Shown below are 30 T cell receptor beta chains from a single sample sequenced in a study of T-cell memory formation after mild COVID-19. TCRdb re-derived calls from the 5' RACE reads in MiXCR, one entry per CDR3 protein. The sample includes about 400,000 distinct CDR3 sequences, about a sixth of them seen just once. Sequencing input: PBMCs or a T cell subset sorted from them (not recorded which). The receptors were sampled from a man younger than 35 who had mild COVID-19 (a few samples of this study predate the infection). Cell type and time point are not known.

This clonotype was seen a handful of times. The J gene is TRBJ1-4, the V gene TRBV12-3 or TRBV12-4; D remains ambiguous. The CDR3 is 13 residues long. Trimming cost V 6 bases and J 3 bases, with 8 bases left between them. CDR3 sequence: CASSRRSNEKLFF. In DNA, the CDR3 is TGTGCCAGCAGCCGGAGGTCTAATGAAAAACTGTTTTTT.

This clonotype was observed a handful of times. This chain connects TRBV4-3 to TRBJ2-4; perhaps D is TRBD1 or TRBD2 (6 bases each). Germline-derived CDR1 and CDR2 are LGHNA and YSLEER. There are 15 residues in the CDR3. With 1 base removed from V and 2 bases from J, the gap between germline ends came to 9 bases. The CDR3 region has the DNA TGCGCCAGCAGCCAAGGAGGGGGGACCAAAAACATTCAGTACTTC. Protein: CASSQGGGTKNIQYF.

This clonotype was recorded many times. The chain joins TRBV4-3 to TRBJ2-3; TRBD2 might be the D (6 bases). Germline-derived CDR1 and CDR2 are LGHNA and YSLEER. V was clipped by 0 bases and J by 1 base, with 14 bases between them. The CDR3 has 17 residues. The CDR3 spells CASSQDLPGGGTDTQYF. CDR3 coding DNA: TGCGCCAGCAGCCAAGACTTACCTGGAGGGGGCACAGATACGCAGTATTTT.

This clonotype was detected a few times. The rearrangement uses TRBV12-3 or TRBV12-4 and TRBJ1-1, with 7 bases identical to TRBD1. CDR3 length: 14 amino acids. Trimming cost V 4 bases and J 10 bases; bases outside gene matches: 12. The CDR3 protein is CASSYRGSFVGAFF. The CDR3 DNA is TGTGCCAGCAGTTACAGGGGAAGTTTTGTGGGAGCTTTCTTT.

This clonotype has more than one count but fewer than ten. The V and J genes are TRBV5-6 and TRBJ2-1, with unresolved D. The CDR3 runs 17 residues. The V gene lost 1 base and the J gene lost 0 bases, with 14 bases spanning the gap. Per the germline V gene, CDR1 is SGHDT and CDR2 is YYEEEE. The CDR3 sequence: CASSLRLVFRSYNEQFF. The CDR3, as DNA: TGTGCCAGCAGCTTGAGGCTAGTCTTCCGCTCCTACAATGAGCAGTTCTTC.

The chain couples TRBV20-1 to TRBJ2-7; 8 bases are shared with TRBD1. The CDR3 has 16 amino acids. V was pared by 2 bases and J by 5 bases, with 14 bases of the junction left unmatched. Germline CDR1 DFQATT, CDR2 SNEGSKA (reference sequence). The CDR3 here is CSARPNRDRLTNEQYF. The CDR3 DNA reads TGCAGTGCTAGACCGAACCGGGACAGGTTGACGAACGAGCAGTACTTC.

A few counts support this clonotype. This chain uses TRBV5-6 with TRBJ1-1; a weak D match, TRBD1 (6 bases). Between the trimmed V and J ends, which lost 0 bases and 6 bases, there was a span of 18 bases. The germline V gene encodes CDR1 SGHDT and CDR2 YYEEEE. The CDR3 consists of 16 residues. CDR3 loop: CASSLANRGGASEAFF. CDR3 nucleotides: TGTGCCAGCAGCTTGGCCAACCGGGGGGGCGCTTCTGAAGCTTTCTTT. Using reference TRBV5-6 and TRBJ1-1 for the parts outside the CDR3, the full variable domain is DAGVTQSPTHLIKTRGQQVTLRCSPKSGHDTVSWYQQALGQGPQFIFQYYEEEERQRGNFPDRFSGHQFPNYSSELNVNALLLGDSALYLCASSLANRGGASEAFFGQGTRLTVV.

The rearrangement joins TRBV6-5 to TRBJ1-4; D remains ambiguous. The germline gives CDR1 MNHEY, CDR2 SVGAGI. The V end was cut by 6 bases, the J end by 5 bases, with 10 bases between. This CDR3 has 13 residues. CDR3 sequence: CASSPVGNEKLFF. CDR3 DNA sequence: TGTGCCAGCAGCCCGGTGGGGAATGAAAAACTGTTTTTT.

This clonotype appeared a few times. The V gene is TRBV7-9, the J gene TRBJ2-3; the match to TRBD1 covers 7 bases. The CDR3 sequence is 18 residues long. CDR1 and CDR2 (germline): SEHNR, FQNEAQ (reference sequence). Germline trimming cut 7 bases from V and 0 bases from J; bases unmatched to any gene: 16. CDR3 DNA: TGTGCCAGCATCAAACGCTCGGGACAGCGTATTAGCACAGATACGCAGTATTTT. Protein sequence: CASIKRSGQRISTDTQYF.

This clonotype was counted only a few times. The chain uses TRBV11-2 and TRBJ1-1, with D perhaps matching TRBD1 (6 bases). V was cut by 5 bases and J by 6 bases, with 16 bases left in between. The CDR3 sequence is 14 residues long. Germline V lookup: CDR1 SGHAT, CDR2 FQNNGV. CDR3 in amino acids: CASSRTYRQAEAFF. The CDR3 DNA reads as TGTGCCAGCAGCCGCACGTACCGACAGGCTGAAGCTTTCTTT.

This clonotype was detected only a few times. J is TRBJ2-2 and V is TRBV12-3 or TRBV12-4; unclear D gene. This CDR3 is 13 amino acids long. V lost 3 bases and J lost 6, with 8 bases in between. CDR3 in amino acids: CASSFIGPGELFF. The CDR3 bases are TGTGCCAGCAGTTTTATAGGTCCCGGGGAGCTGTTTTTT.

This clonotype was counted between two and nine times. V usage is TRBV21-1 and J usage is TRBJ1-2. TRBV21-1 is a known pseudogene. The CDR3 contains 12 residues. CDR3 loop: CASSKAFYGYTF. The DNA of the CDR3 is TGTGCCAGCAGCAAAGCCTTCTATGGCTACACCTTC.

This clonotype was detected many times. The genes are TRBV9 and TRBJ2-3; 8 nucleotides agree with TRBD2. Germline CDR1 reads SGDLS; CDR2 reads YYNGEE. The CDR3 extends over 15 amino acids. With 0 bases clipped from V and 5 bases from J, the junction kept 5 bases outside the gene matches. DNA of the CDR3: TGTGCCAGCAGCGTAGACGGGGGGGTGCTAGATACGCAGTATTTT. This encodes CASSVDGGVLDTQYF.

The chain links TRBV6-5 to TRBJ2-5; D is possibly TRBD2 (6 bases). The CDR3 contains 15 residues. Germline CDR1 and CDR2: MNHEY and SVGAGI. V was cut by 0 bases and J by 1 base, with 9 bases left in between. The CDR3 DNA reads TGTGCCAGCAGTTACTCCCCGACTAGCCAAGAGACCCAGTACTTC. Amino acids: CASSYSPTSQETQYF.

This clonotype has ten or more counts. The rearrangement links TRBV5-1 to TRBJ2-3; unclear D gene. CDR1 and CDR2 from the germline V gene are SGHRS and YFSETQ. CDR3 length: 16 residues. V dropped 0 bases and J dropped 0 bases, with 11 bases sitting between them. The CDR3 here is CASSLGNLRSTDTQYF. The CDR3, as DNA: TGCGCCAGCAGCTTGGGAAACCTTCGTAGCACAGATACGCAGTATTTT. Using reference TRBV5-1 and TRBJ2-3 for the parts outside the CDR3, the full variable domain is KAGVTQTPRYLIKTRGQQVTLSCSPISGHRSVSWYQQTPGQGLQFLFEYFSETQRNKGNFPGRFSGRQFSNSRSEMNVSTLELGDSALYLCASSLGNLRSTDTQYFGPGTRLTVL.

This clonotype was seen at least ten times. CDR3 DNA sequence: TGTGCCAGCAGCTCCCCGGGGCCGGAAGATACGCAGTATTTT. Translated: CASSSPGPEDTQYF. V usage is TRBV7-9 and J usage is TRBJ2-3; D is tentatively TRBD1 or TRBD2 (5 bases each). The ends were cut back, 4 bases at V and 5 bases at J, with 13 bases in the middle. Germline V lookup: CDR1 SEHNR, CDR2 FQNEAQ (reference sequence). The CDR3 loop spans 14 amino acids.

This clonotype was counted between two and nine times. The chain has TRBV4-3 and TRBJ2-7, with 14 bases identical to TRBD2. V lost 0 bases, J lost 9 bases, and 4 bases stayed unmatched. Germline assignment: CDR1 LGHNA and CDR2 YSLEER. The CDR3 runs 15 residues. In DNA, the CDR3 is TGCGCCAGCAGCCAAGACGGGACTAGCGGGGGCGTGCAGTACTTC. The encoded protein is CASSQDGTSGGVQYF.

Only a few counts were recorded for this clonotype. One end of the junction fails to match germline, which may point to a read error. This chain connects TRBV12-3 or TRBV12-4 to TRBJ1-6; TRBD1 agrees at 7 bases. The length of the CDR3 is 13 residues. The CDR3 DNA reads as TGTGCCAGCAGTGGACAGGATAAGTCACCCCTCCACTTT. Residues: CASSGQDKSPLHF.

The chain couples TRBV12-3 or TRBV12-4 to TRBJ2-5, with D hard to call. Trimming removed 6 bases from V and 5 bases from J, with 13 bases in between. The CDR3 length is 13 residues. In DNA, the CDR3 is TGTGCCAGCAGCCCTTCGAGCCCCGAGACCCAGTACTTC. This codes for CASSPSSPETQYF.

The V and J genes are TRBV20-1 and TRBJ2-3; the match to TRBD2 covers 9 bases. The V gene's germline CDR1 is DFQATT and CDR2 SNEGSKA (reference sequence). CDR3 length equals 14 residues. J lost 1 base, V lost 3 bases, and 2 bases had no gene match. The CDR3 nucleotides are TGCAGTGCTAGTAGCGGGGGAGGCACAGATACGCAGTATTTT. Encoded protein: CSASSGGGTDTQYF.

This clonotype was counted only a few times. The V gene is TRBV4-2, the J gene TRBJ2-5; D perhaps matches TRBD2 (5 bases). The CDR3 consists of 13 residues. Germline V gives CDR1 LGHNA, CDR2 YNFKEQ. V lost 1 base and J lost 7, with 10 bases in between. In DNA form, the CDR3 reads TGTGCCAGCAGCCAAGGTGGACTGGGGACCCAGTACTTC. Its protein product is CASSQGGLGTQYF.

The chain combines TRBV28 with TRBJ1-6; TRBD1 aligns across 7 bases. This CDR3 has 14 residues. CDR1 is MDHEN, CDR2 SYDVKM, per germline. V shed 5 bases and J 9 bases; nucleotides not matched to a gene: 7. The CDR3 nucleotides are TGTGCCAGCAGTCCCCGACAGGGAAGTTCACCCCTCCACTTT. It translates to CASSPRQGSSPLHF.

There are many counts of this clonotype. The chain employs TRBV27 and TRBJ2-3; the match to TRBD1 covers 9 bases. In germline, CDR1 is MNHEY, CDR2 SMNVEV (reference sequence). The CDR3 has 13 residues. The J segment lost 3 bases and the V segment lost 8 bases, leaving 3 bases of the junction unmatched. The CDR3 DNA follows: TGTGCCAGCTTGGGACAGGGAACAGATACGCAGTATTTT. The encoded protein is CASLGQGTDTQYF.

This clonotype was detected only a few times. The rearrangement uses TRBV4-2 and TRBJ2-6; D tentatively fits TRBD1 or TRBD2 (5 bases each). Germline CDR1 reads LGHNA; CDR2 reads YNFKEQ. The CDR3 sequence is 16 residues long. V dropped 5 bases and J dropped 0 bases, with 11 bases sitting between them. The CDR3 is CASSDRDGSGANVLTF. The DNA of the CDR3 is TGTGCCAGCAGCGACCGGGACGGCTCTGGGGCCAACGTCCTGACTTTC.

The gene calls are TRBV7-9 and TRBJ1-5; 11 nucleotides align to TRBD1. V gave up 4 bases and J gave up 0 bases; unmatched junction bases: 8. Looked up from germline, CDR1 is SEHNR and CDR2 is FQNEAQ (reference sequence). The CDR3 runs 18 residues. CDR3 nucleotides: TGTGCCAGCAGCTACGGGACAGGGGGGAGATCTAGCAATCAGCCCCAGCATTTT. It specifies CASSYGTGGRSSNQPQHF.

In this sample, this clonotype turned up many times. The CDR3 loop is CASSLNRGDEQFF. The CDR3 bases are TGTGCCAGCAGCTTGAACAGGGGCGATGAGCAGTTCTTC. The chain uses TRBV7-3 and TRBJ2-1; TRBD1 aligns across 7 bases. V dropped 3 bases and J dropped 8; count of bases not matched to a gene: 4. The CDR3 is made up of 13 amino acids. The germline CDR1 and CDR2 sequences are SGHTA and FQGTGA.

This clonotype has a handful of counts. This chain links TRBV7-2 with TRBJ1-1, with D perhaps TRBD1 (5 bases). Between the trimmed V and J ends, which lost 7 bases and 6 bases, there was a span of 21 bases. CDR1 is SGHTA, CDR2 FQGNSA, per germline. The CDR3 covers 15 residues. CDR3 in DNA: TGTGCCAGCACCCCGTGGGCAGGGTTCTCATCTGAAGCTTTCTTT. Encoded protein: CASTPWAGFSSEAFF.

The chain carries TRBV5-6 and TRBJ1-1, with 9 bases matching TRBD1. The CDR3 runs 13 residues. Germline V gives CDR1 SGHDT, CDR2 YYEEEE. V dropped 7 bases and J dropped 4; count of bases not matched to a gene: 5. For the CDR3, the DNA is TGTGCCAGCGACAGGGGGTCAAGCACTGAAGCTTTCTTT. Amino acids: CASDRGSSTEAFF.

This clonotype was counted only a few times. The CDR3 DNA follows: TGTGCCAGTAGTATCCAGGCGGGGGCCAATGAGCAGTTCTTC. Encoded protein: CASSIQAGANEQFF. The chain carries TRBV19 and TRBJ2-1; D might be TRBD2 (7 bases). The germline V gene has CDR1 LNHDA and CDR2 SQIVND (reference sequence). Trimming removed 3 bases from V and 6 bases from J, with 12 bases in between. There are 14 residues in the CDR3.

This clonotype was seen only once. The chain links TRBV6-2 or TRBV6-3 to TRBJ2-3, with D unclear. The CDR3 spans 12 residues. Germline V lookup: CDR1 MNHEY, CDR2 SVGEGT. Trimming took 7 bases from V and 6 from J, leaving 11 bases between them. CDR3 in DNA: TGTGCCAGCACCCAATTTGGGGATACGCAGTATTTT. It yields the protein CASTQFGDTQYF.